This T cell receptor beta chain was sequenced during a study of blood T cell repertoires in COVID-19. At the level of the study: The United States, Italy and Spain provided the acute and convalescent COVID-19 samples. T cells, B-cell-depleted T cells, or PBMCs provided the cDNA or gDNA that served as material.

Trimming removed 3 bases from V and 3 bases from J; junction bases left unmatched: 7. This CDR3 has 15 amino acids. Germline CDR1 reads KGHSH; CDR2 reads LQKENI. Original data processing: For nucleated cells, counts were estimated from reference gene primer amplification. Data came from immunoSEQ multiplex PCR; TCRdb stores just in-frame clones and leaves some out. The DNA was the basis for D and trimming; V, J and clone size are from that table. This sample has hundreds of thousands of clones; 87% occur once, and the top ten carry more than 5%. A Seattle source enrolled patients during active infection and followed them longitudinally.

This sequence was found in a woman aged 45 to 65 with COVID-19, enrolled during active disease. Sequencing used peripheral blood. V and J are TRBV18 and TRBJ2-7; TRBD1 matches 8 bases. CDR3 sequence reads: CASSPSPQGGYEQYF. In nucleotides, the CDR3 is TGTGCCAGCTCACCTTCCCCACAGGGGGGCTACGAGCAGTACTTC.